This section outlines one TCR beta chain sequence together with its context. Its matching antigen is unknown. The CDR3 covers 15 residues. Trimming removed 0 bases from V and 10 bases from J, with 16 bases in between. CDR1 and CDR2 from the germline V gene are MGHRA and YSYEKL. This sample is drawn from a study of T cell repertoires in cytomegalovirus infection. In the study overall: CMV epitopes used comprised recently identified HLA-C-restricted ones and well-studied HLA-B-restricted ones. Matching HLA type, along with CMV infection, was indicated by public TCR beta signatures. General observations from the study: Dominating the ex vivo response were TCR beta clonotypes that were CMV-specific and HLA-C-restricted. Totalled public TCR beta family frequency picked out people who carried CMV plus the relevant HLA.

TCRdb processed the reads anew with MiXCR; each CDR3 protein has one entry. The sample has about 480,000 distinct CDR3 sequences; 30% to 40% are singletons. Source: cultured PBMCs, taken from culture after CMV antigen stimulation. This receptor was obtained from a human donor in good health (CMV status not recorded). Some clones in this sample may be carry-over from other donors' samples. The chain links TRBV4-1 to TRBJ2-1, with D tentatively TRBD2 (7 bases). The CDR3 nucleotides are TGCGCCAGCAGCCAAGATAGGGGGGGGGTTGGAGAGCAGTTCTTC. This gives the protein CASSQDRGGVGEQFF.